The 4 T cell receptor beta chains in this list originate from one sample, sequenced in a study of T cell responses to AZD1222 COVID-19 vaccine. Profiling relied on immunoSEQ multiplex PCR, and the TCRdb table lists in-frame clones only, not all of them. The repertoire holds roughly 70,000 clones, with about four fifths as singletons. The sequencing used peripheral blood, collected on day 0 of MenACWY control vaccination. The receptor source for this set is an adult in good health.

With regard to this clone: A much larger clone differs by one base, so this may be a read error. The chain links TRBV25-1 to TRBJ1-1; D is unclear. V was clipped by 6 bases and J by 1 base, with 3 bases between them. CDR3 length equals 11 residues. Germline CDR1 is MGHDK and CDR2 is SYGVNS. The CDR3, as DNA: TGTGCCAGCAGAAGGAACACTGAAGCTTTCTTT. Protein: CASRRNTEAFF.

The chain couples TRBV7-2 to TRBJ2-1; either TRBD1 or TRBD2 may supply D (5 bases each). This CDR3 comprises 16 residues. Trimming pared 3 bases from V and 0 bases from J, leaving 12 bases between. Germline CDR1 is SGHTA and CDR2 is FQGNSA. The CDR3 DNA sequence: TGTGCCAGCAGCTTTTCTTCAGGGAGCTCCTACAATGAGCAGTTCTTC. Translated: CASSFSSGSSYNEQFF.

The rearrangement joins TRBV5-1 to TRBJ2-2; 7 bases are a match to TRBD1. Germline CDR1 SGHRS, CDR2 YFSETQ. The V segment lost 4 bases and the J segment 7 bases; nucleotides outside the gene matches: 7. There are 14 residues in the CDR3. CDR3 sequence: CASSLGGTVGELFF. In nucleotides, the CDR3 is TGCGCCAGCAGCCTAGGGGGCACTGTCGGGGAGCTGTTTTTT. Full variable domain (outside the CDR3, taken from reference TRBV5-1 and TRBJ2-2): KAGVTQTPRYLIKTRGQQVTLSCSPISGHRSVSWYQQTPGQGLQFLFEYFSETQRNKGNFPGRFSGRQFSNSRSEMNVSTLELGDSALYLCASSLGGTVGELFFGEGSRLTVL.

This chain links TRBV7-6 with TRBJ2-3, with 9 bases aligning to TRBD2. Trimming took 1 base from V and 1 from J; bases not matched to a gene: 9. This CDR3 comprises 18 residues. Germline CDR1 reads SGHVS; CDR2 reads FNYEAQ. CDR3 sequence (DNA): TGTGCCAGCAGCTTAGACCTGGCAGCGGGAGGAGGCACAGATACGCAGTATTTT. Translation: CASSLDLAAGGGTDTQYF.